The clone carrying this T cell receptor beta chain was detected only once. V was pared by 7 bases and J by 4 bases, with 17 bases of the junction left unmatched. Germline V gives CDR1 GTSNPN, CDR2 SVGIG (reference sequence). This CDR3 spans 17 amino acids. The data were taken from a study of blood T cell repertoires in COVID-19. Study-level information: Sites across the United States, Italy and Spain contributed samples from acute and convalescent COVID-19. Sources were T cells, B-cell-depleted T cells, or PBMCs; the material itself was cDNA or gDNA.

Study processing details: Scientists estimated how many nucleated cells there were by amplifying reference gene primers. Sequencing used immunoSEQ multiplex PCR; TCRdb keeps in-frame clones, though not all of them. That table is the source of V, J and clone size, and D and trimming were worked out from the DNA. The data contain over 200,000 clones, roughly 84% of them singletons. Sequenced material: peripheral blood. The sequence was obtained from a man aged 35 to 55 with active or convalescent COVID-19. The chain employs TRBV30 and TRBJ2-1, with 9 bases that match TRBD1. This CDR3 is CASLDRGFESPYNEQFF. In DNA, the CDR3 is TGTGCCTCTCTGGACAGGGGATTCGAGTCTCCGTACAATGAGCAGTTCTTC.